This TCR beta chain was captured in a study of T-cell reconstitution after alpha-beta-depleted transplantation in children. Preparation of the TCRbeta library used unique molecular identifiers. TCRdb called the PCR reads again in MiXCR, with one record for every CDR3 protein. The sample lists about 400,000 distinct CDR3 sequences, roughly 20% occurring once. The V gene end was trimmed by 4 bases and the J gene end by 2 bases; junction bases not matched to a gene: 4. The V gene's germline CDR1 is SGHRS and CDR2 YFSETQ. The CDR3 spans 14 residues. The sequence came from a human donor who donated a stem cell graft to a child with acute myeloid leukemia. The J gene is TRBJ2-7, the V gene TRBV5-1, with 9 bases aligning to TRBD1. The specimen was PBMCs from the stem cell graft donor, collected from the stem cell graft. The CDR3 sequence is CASSRDREPYEQYF. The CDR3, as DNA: TGCGCCAGCAGCCGGGACAGGGAACCCTACGAGCAGTACTTC.